The following is a TCR beta chain sequence with its context. Clones were sequenced by immunoSEQ multiplex PCR, and TCRdb holds only the in-frame ones, with some missing. The sample has 97,000 or so clones, less than 90% seen once. This sample was taken from a study of cytomegalovirus exposure and HLA in healthy donors. V lost 6 bases, J lost 2 bases, and 10 bases lay in between. This CDR3 has 13 residues. CDR1 MNHNY and CDR2 SVGAGI come from the germline V gene (reference sequence). The chain combines TRBV6-6 with TRBJ2-5; D not certain. The TCR sequence derives from a man aged 18 to 30 in good health and CMV-seropositive. Specimen: PBMCs. CDR3 region: CASRTQVQETQYF. The CDR3 nucleotides read TGTGCCAGCAGGACACAAGTTCAAGAGACCCAGTACTTC.